Listed below are T cell receptor beta chains from one sample, sequenced in a study of blood T cell repertoires in COVID-19. The protocol was immunoSEQ multiplex PCR, while the TCRdb copy is restricted to in-frame clones and leaves out a portion. The sample carries 450,000 or so clones, roughly 88% recorded once. Sequences were obtained from PBMCs or T cells enriched from blood (not recorded which). These receptors all come from a man between 18 and 29 years old who had recovered from COVID-19. Both conserved end residues are part of each CDR3. D genes are given only for firm matches. Clone size is given for some rows only: seen once, a few or many times, or a class if the clone is expanded.

clone size	V gene	D gene	J gene	CDR3 protein	CDR3 DNA
once	TRBV25-1	TRBD1	TRBJ1-2	CASSDPGTGADGYTF	TGTGCCAGCAGTGATCCCGGGACAGGGGCTGATGGCTACACCTTC
.	TRBV27	TRBD2	TRBJ2-1	CASSPSGLARFAEQFF	TGTGCCAGCAGTCCCTCGGGACTAGCGAGGTTCGCTGAGCAGTTCTTC
once	TRBV3-1/TRBV3-2	.	TRBJ2-5	CASSQVISLETQYF	TGTGCCAGCAGCCAAGTGATTAGCTTGGAGACCCAGTACTTC
.	TRBV11-3	TRBD1	TRBJ1-2	CASSSGQSGYTF	TGTGCCAGCAGCTCGGGACAGAGTGGCTACACCTTC
.	TRBV19	.	TRBJ2-2	CASHTGLASGELFF	TGTGCCAGTCACACGGGGCTAGCGTCCGGGGAGCTGTTTTTT
.	TRBV28	TRBD2	TRBJ2-7	CATSRAGSPSYEQYF	TGTGCCACATCCCGAGCGGGATCCCCCTCCTACGAGCAGTACTTC
.	TRBV7-9	TRBD2	TRBJ2-5	CASSPGGAQYF	TGTGCCAGCAGCCCCGGGGGGGCCCAGTACTTC
.	TRBV30	.	TRBJ2-2	CAWSVLLAGELFF	TGTGCCTGGAGTGTACTGTTAGCCGGGGAGCTGTTTTTT
.	TRBV2	TRBD2	TRBJ2-7	CASSVTGGFYEQYF	TGTGCCAGCAGTGTAACGGGGGGATTCTACGAGCAGTACTTC
.	TRBV7-9	.	TRBJ2-7	CASTSRGAGATGPYEQYF	TGTGCCAGCACCAGCAGGGGTGCGGGAGCGACCGGGCCCTACGAGCAGTACTTC
.	TRBV5-1	TRBD2	TRBJ2-3	CASSSGAGGPADTQYF	TGCGCCAGCAGCTCCGGAGCGGGAGGGCCGGCAGATACGCAGTATTTT
once	TRBV13	.	TRBJ2-3	CASSFRTGTAQQADTQYF	TGTGCCAGCAGCTTTCGAACGGGGACTGCTCAACAGGCAGATACGCAGTATTTT
.	TRBV19	.	TRBJ2-1	CASSIDQRPGRFF	TGTGCCAGTAGTATAGATCAACGTCCAGGCCGGTTCTTC
.	TRBV2	.	TRBJ2-5	CASRAEETQYF	TGTGCCAGCAGGGCAGAAGAGACCCAGTACTTC
.	TRBV13	.	TRBJ2-2	CASSLVTEFGTGELFF	TGTGCCAGCAGCTTAGTAACCGAATTCGGGACCGGGGAGCTGTTTTTT
.	TRBV7-9	TRBD1	TRBJ1-5	CASSRTGMNQPQHF	TGTGCCAGCTCGAGGACAGGGATGAATCAGCCCCAGCATTTT
.	TRBV9	.	TRBJ1-2	CASSEQGKANYGYTF	TGTGCCAGCAGCGAACAGGGAAAAGCTAACTATGGCTACACCTTC
.	TRBV19	TRBD1	TRBJ1-6	CASSTRTGERWGSPLHF	TGTGCCAGTAGTACCCGGACAGGGGAGCGGTGGGGCTCACCCCTCCACTTT
.	TRBV5-1	TRBD1	TRBJ1-2	CASSSRTGGYGYTF	TGCGCCAGCAGCTCTAGGACAGGGGGCTATGGCTACACCTTC
.	TRBV6-5	TRBD1	TRBJ2-2	CASKMGQGVGELFF	TGTGCCAGTAAGATGGGACAGGGCGTCGGGGAGCTGTTTTTT
.	TRBV28	.	TRBJ1-2	CASSQTLGGGYGYTF	TGTGCCAGCAGTCAGACCCTCGGGGGGGGCTATGGCTACACCTTC
.	TRBV19	.	TRBJ1-2	CASSPLGGRNYGYTF	TGTGCCAGTAGCCCCCTGGGTGGCAGGAATTATGGCTACACCTTC
.	TRBV6-5	.	TRBJ1-1	CASEEANTEAFF	TGTGCCAGCGAAGAGGCGAACACTGAAGCTTTCTTT
.	TRBV28	TRBD1	TRBJ2-7	CASRPGTDFYEQYF	TGTGCCAGCAGACCCGGGACAGACTTCTACGAGCAGTACTTC
.	TRBV10-2	.	TRBJ1-3	CASSESVGVSSGNTIYF	TGCGCCAGCAGTGAGTCAGTTGGTGTTAGCTCTGGAAACACCATATATTTT
.	TRBV7-9	.	TRBJ1-6	CASSTNTQPPLHF	TGTGCCAGCAGTACCAACACACAGCCACCCCTCCACTTT
.	TRBV10-3	.	TRBJ1-6	CAISETQGRNSPLHF	TGTGCCATCAGTGAGACACAGGGTCGGAATTCACCCCTCCACTTT
.	TRBV19	TRBD1	TRBJ1-5	CASSSPPGQHNQPQHF	TGTGCCAGTAGTTCCCCCCCGGGACAGCACAATCAGCCCCAGCATTTT
once	TRBV18	TRBD2	TRBJ2-1	CASSGLAVNNEQFF	TGTGCCAGCTCCGGACTAGCGGTGAACAATGAGCAGTTCTTC
.	TRBV5-4	.	TRBJ1-1	CASSLVDRMNTEAFF	TGTGCCAGCAGCTTGGTGGACAGAATGAACACTGAAGCTTTCTTT
.	TRBV7-2	.	TRBJ2-7	CASSLGPAGTSYEQYF	TGTGCCAGCAGCTTAGGGCCAGCGGGTACCTCCTACGAGCAGTACTTC
.	TRBV5-6	TRBD2	TRBJ2-2	CASSFGLEGTGELFF	TGTGCCAGCAGCTTCGGACTAGAAGGCACCGGGGAGCTGTTTTTT
.	TRBV19	TRBD1	TRBJ1-1	CASSIDFGQGAFTEAFF	TGTGCCAGTAGTATAGATTTTGGACAGGGGGCCTTTACTGAAGCTTTCTTT